The entry below describes one T cell receptor beta chain. This clonotype was counted a few times. Its antigen target is currently unknown. No base-level quality is on record; no much larger clone is a single base apart. These data originate in a study of T-cell reconstitution after alpha-beta-depleted transplantation in children (dated by TCRdb to the mid-2010s). Broadly, across the study: Using TCR repertoire profiling, the study quantitatively followed how T-cell immune reconstitution unfolded in children after TCRalphabeta/CD19-depleted allogeneic hematopoietic cell transplantation. The paper as a whole reports these results and caveats: Over subsequent months, a decline in hyperexpanded clone frequencies was noted, and after one year, T-cell counts and TCRbeta diversity were mostly ascribed to newly produced T cells. The apparently early recovery of alphabetaT-cell counts about two months after transplant reportedly depended on only several hundred rapidly expanded clones that came from non-depleted graft cells. In some patients, high TCRbeta diversity at day 60 was attributed to recipient T cells and intrathymic progenitors that had survived conditioning.

The treatment or condition tag for this specimen amounts to: allogeneic hematopoietic cell transplantation with graft depleted of TCRalphabeta T cells and CD19 B cells. TCRalphabeta/CD19-depleted allogeneic hematopoietic cell grafts were given to the transplant recipients, all of whom were children. The library was generated by PCR. Sequencing was carried out with an Illumina HiSeq 2500. Molecular barcoding was employed in the preparation of TCR libraries, with unique molecular identifiers being used to normalize TCRbeta repertoire quantification. TCRdb trimmed public reads at Q25 via fastp, called clones via MiXCR and kept in-frame beta chains. Here each entry gathers all rows of one CDR3 protein and keeps the most common genes and DNA. The sample profile shows approximately 490,000 distinct CDR3 sequences; roughly 10% of them were found once. The ten top clones hold around 2% of the sample. The CDR3 runs 14 amino acids, cysteine and phenylalanine included. Of the read, only the CDR3 DNA is kept; its 42 bases are in frame from base 1. V loses 1 base of germline sequence and J loses 9 bases, and the interval between the two ends is 14 bases. From a lookup of the germline V gene, CDR1 and CDR2 are SGHRS and YFSETQ.

The chain joins TRBV5-1 to TRBJ2-1; the D gene assignment is perhaps TRBD1 or TRBD2, with each matching 6 bases. This TCR came from a child under 10 years old with inherited bone marrow failure, due to receive a stem cell transplant. The input for sequencing was PBMCs, taken before TCRalphabeta/CD19-depleted stem cell transplant. The nucleotide sequence reads as follows: TGCGCCAGCAGCTTGAGGGGGGTATACGGTGAGCAGTTCTTC. This codes for CASSLRGVYGEQFF.